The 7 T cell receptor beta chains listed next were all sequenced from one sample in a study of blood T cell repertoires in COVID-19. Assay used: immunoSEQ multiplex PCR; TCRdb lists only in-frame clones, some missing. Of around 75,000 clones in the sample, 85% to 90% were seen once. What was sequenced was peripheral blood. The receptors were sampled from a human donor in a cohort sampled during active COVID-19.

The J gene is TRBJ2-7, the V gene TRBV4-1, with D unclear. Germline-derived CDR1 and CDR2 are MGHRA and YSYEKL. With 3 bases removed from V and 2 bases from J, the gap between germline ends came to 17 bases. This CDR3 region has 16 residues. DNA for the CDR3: TGCGCCAGCAGCCAGGCCGCTTCTCACACAACCTACGAGCAGTACTTC. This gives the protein CASSQAASHTTYEQYF.

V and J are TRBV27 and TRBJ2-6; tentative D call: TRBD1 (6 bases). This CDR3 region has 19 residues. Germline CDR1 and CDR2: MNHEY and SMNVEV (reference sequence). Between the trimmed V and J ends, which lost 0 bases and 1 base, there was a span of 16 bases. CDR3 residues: CASSLSTYNQGSGANVLTF. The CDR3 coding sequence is TGTGCCAGCAGTTTATCGACATACAATCAGGGGTCTGGGGCCAACGTCCTGACTTTC.

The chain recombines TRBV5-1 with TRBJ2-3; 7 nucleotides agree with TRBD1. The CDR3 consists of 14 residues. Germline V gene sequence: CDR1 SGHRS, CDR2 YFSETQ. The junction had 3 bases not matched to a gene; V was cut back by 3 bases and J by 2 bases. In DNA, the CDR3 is TGCGCCAGCAGCTCGGGACAGTTCACAGATACGCAGTATTTT. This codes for CASSSGQFTDTQYF. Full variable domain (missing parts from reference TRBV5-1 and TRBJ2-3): KAGVTQTPRYLIKTRGQQVTLSCSPISGHRSVSWYQQTPGQGLQFLFEYFSETQRNKGNFPGRFSGRQFSNSRSEMNVSTLELGDSALYLCASSSGQFTDTQYFGPGTRLTVL.

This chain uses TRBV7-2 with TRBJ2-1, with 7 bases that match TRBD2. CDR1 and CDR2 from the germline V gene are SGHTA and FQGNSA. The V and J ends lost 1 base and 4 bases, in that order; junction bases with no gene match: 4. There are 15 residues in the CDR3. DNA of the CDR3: TGTGCCAGCAGCTTAGACACGGGGGGTTACAATGAGCAGTTCTTC. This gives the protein CASSLDTGGYNEQFF.

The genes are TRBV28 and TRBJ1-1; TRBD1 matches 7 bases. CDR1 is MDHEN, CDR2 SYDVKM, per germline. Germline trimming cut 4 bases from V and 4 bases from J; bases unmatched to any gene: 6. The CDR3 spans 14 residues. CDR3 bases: TGTGCCAGCAGTTCACCCACAGGGGTCACTGAAGCTTTCTTT. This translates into CASSSPTGVTEAFF.

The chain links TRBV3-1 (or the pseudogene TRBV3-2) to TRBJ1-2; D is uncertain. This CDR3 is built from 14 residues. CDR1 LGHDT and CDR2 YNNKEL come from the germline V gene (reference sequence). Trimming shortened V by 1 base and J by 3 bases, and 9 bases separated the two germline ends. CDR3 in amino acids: CASSQASVYYGYTF. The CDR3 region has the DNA TGTGCCAGCAGCCAAGCCTCAGTCTACTATGGCTACACCTTC.

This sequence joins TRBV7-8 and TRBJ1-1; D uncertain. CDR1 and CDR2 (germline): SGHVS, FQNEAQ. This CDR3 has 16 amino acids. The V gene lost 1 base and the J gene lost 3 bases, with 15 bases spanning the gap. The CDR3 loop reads CASSLVGGQVYTEAFF. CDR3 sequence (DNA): TGTGCCAGCAGCTTAGTTGGAGGGCAAGTCTACACTGAAGCTTTCTTT.